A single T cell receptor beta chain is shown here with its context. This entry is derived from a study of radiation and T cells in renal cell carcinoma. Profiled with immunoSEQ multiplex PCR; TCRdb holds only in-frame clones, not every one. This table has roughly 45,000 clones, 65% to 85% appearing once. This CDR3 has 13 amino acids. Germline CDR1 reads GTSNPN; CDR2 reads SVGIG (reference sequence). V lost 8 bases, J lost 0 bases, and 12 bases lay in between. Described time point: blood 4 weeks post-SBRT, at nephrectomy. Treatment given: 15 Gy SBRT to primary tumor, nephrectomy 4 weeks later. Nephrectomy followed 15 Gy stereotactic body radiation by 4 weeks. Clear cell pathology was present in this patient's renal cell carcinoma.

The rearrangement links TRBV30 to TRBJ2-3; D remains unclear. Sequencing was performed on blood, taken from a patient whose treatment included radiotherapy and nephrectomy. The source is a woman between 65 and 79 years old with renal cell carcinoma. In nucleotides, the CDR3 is TGTGCCCTAGAGCGAGCTAGCACAGATACGCAGTATTTT. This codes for CALERASTDTQYF.